The following is a T cell receptor (beta chain) sequence with its context. Its antigen remains unidentified. Time point: week 5, during vaccination. In every dose of vaccine, 300 ug of mutant IDH1 20-mer peptide was given alongside topical imiquimod. The germline CDR1 and CDR2 sequences are GTSNPN and SVGIG (reference sequence). The CDR3 sequence is 14 residues long. Trimming shortened V by 3 bases and J by 3 bases, and 12 bases separated the two germline ends. The entry originates in a study of a mutant IDH1 vaccine in newly diagnosed glioma. Turning to the study itself: At weeks 1, 3, 5, 7, 11, 15, 19 and 23, patients received a vaccination, eight in all. Vaccines were begun 4-6 weeks after radiotherapy alone, or with temozolomide cycles. Prior therapy was radiotherapy, temozolomide, or both; most received both. Findings and caveats of the study: In about 93% of patients, immune responses induced by the vaccine occurred.

The data were produced by immunoSEQ multiplex PCR, yet TCRdb's version contains in-frame clones alone and is incomplete. The data show 25,000 or so clones, approximately 79% seen once. The receptor's source is a man between 35 and 55 years old with glioma. Some clones in this sample may be carry-over from other donors' samples. The genes are TRBV30 and TRBJ1-5; D call uncertain. The sequences come from PBMCs, collected from a glioma patient whose treatment included an IDH1 peptide vaccine. CDR3 sequence: CAWRGPGHNQPQHF. CDR3 in DNA: TGTGCCTGGAGGGGTCCGGGCCACAATCAGCCCCAGCATTTT.